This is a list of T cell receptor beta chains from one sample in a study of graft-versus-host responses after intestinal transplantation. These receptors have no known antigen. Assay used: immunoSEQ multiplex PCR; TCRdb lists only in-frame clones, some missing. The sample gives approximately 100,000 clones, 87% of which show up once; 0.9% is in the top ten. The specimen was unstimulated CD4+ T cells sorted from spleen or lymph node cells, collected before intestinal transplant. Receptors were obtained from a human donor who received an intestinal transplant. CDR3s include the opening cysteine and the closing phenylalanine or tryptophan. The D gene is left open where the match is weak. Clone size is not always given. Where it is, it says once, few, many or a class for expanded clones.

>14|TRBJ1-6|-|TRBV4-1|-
CASSQGGSNSPLHF
TGCGCCAGCAGCCAAGGGGGTTCGAATTCACCCCTCCACTTT
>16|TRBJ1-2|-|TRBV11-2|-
CASSFSGTTINYGYTF
TGTGCCAGCAGCTTCTCCGGGACAACGATTAACTATGGCTACACCTTC
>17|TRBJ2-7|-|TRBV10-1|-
CASSELYRWATDYEQYF
TGCGCCAGCAGTGAGTTGTACAGGTGGGCCACCGACTACGAGCAGTACTTC
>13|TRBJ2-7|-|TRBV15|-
CATARDGNGEQYF
TGTGCCACCGCCAGGGATGGAAATGGGGAGCAGTACTTC
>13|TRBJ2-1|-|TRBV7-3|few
CASSRTTYNEQFF
TGTGCCAGCAGCCGGACTACCTACAATGAGCAGTTCTTC
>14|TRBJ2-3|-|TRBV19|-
CASDPTGRTDTQYF
TGTGCCAGTGATCCGACAGGACGGACAGATACGCAGTATTTT
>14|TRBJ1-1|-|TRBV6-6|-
CASSATGVSTEAFF
TGTGCCAGCAGCGCGACAGGCGTTAGCACTGAAGCTTTCTTT
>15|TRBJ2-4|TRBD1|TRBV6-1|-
CASSRDRSSQGIQYF
TGTGCCAGCAGTAGGGACAGGTCTAGCCAGGGCATTCAGTACTTC
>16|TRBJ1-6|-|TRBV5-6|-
CASSLAGSSYNSPLHF
TGTGCCAGCAGCTTGGCCGGGAGCTCCTATAATTCACCCCTCCACTTT
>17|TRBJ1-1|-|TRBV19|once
CASSIEAQGRRLTEAFF
TGTGCCAGTAGTATAGAGGCCCAGGGAAGAAGGTTGACTGAAGCTTTCTTT
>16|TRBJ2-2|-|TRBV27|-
CASSNRGGLNTGELFF
TGTGCCAGCAGTAACAGGGGAGGGCTGAACACCGGGGAGCTGTTTTTT
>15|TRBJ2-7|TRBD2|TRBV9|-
CASSVVGLAGFEQYF
TGTGCCAGCAGCGTAGTAGGTCTAGCGGGATTTGAGCAGTACTTC
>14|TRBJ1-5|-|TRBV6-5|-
CASSPRDSNQPQHF
TGTGCCAGCAGCCCCAGGGATAGCAATCAGCCCCAGCATTTT
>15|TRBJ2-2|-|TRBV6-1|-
CASSEGTRPTGELFF
TGTGCCAGCAGTGAAGGGACACGGCCCACCGGGGAGCTGTTTTTT
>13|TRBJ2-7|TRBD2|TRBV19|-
CASSPIAGVEQYF
TGTGCCAGTAGTCCCATAGCGGGAGTCGAGCAGTACTTC
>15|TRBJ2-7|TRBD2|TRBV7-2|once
CASSLRLAGPYEQYF
TGTGCCAGCAGCTTAAGACTAGCGGGGCCCTACGAGCAGTACTTC
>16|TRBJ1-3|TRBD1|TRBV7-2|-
CASSQGTGIFGNTIYF
TGTGCCAGCAGCCAGGGGACAGGGATTTTCGGAAACACCATATATTTT
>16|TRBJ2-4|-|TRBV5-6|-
CASSSRDAATLGIQYF
TGTGCCAGCAGCTCAAGGGACGCAGCAACGCTAGGCATTCAGTACTTC
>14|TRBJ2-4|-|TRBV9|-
CASSVGAGINIQYF
TGTGCCAGCAGCGTAGGGGCAGGGATAAACATTCAGTACTTC
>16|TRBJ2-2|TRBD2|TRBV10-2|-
CASKGLAGGNTGELFF
TGCGCCAGCAAAGGCCTAGCGGGAGGGAACACCGGGGAGCTGTTTTTT
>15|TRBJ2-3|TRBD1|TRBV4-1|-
CASSQPGQGGDTQYF
TGCGCCAGCAGCCAGCCGGGACAGGGTGGAGATACGCAGTATTTT
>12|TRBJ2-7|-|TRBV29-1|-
CSVSRDGTREYF
TGCAGCGTATCCCGGGACGGTACGAGGGAGTACTTC
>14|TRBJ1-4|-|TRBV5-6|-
CASSLFRLGEKLFF
TGTGCCAGCAGCTTGTTCCGGCTTGGGGAAAAACTGTTTTTT
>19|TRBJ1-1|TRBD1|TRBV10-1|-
CANGTGIGREPFLNTEAFF
TGCGCCAACGGGACAGGGATCGGCCGAGAACCTTTCTTGAACACTGAAGCTTTCTTT
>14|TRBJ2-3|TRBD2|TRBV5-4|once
CASSLAGGTDTQYF
TGTGCCAGCAGCTTAGCGGGGGGCACAGATACGCAGTATTTT
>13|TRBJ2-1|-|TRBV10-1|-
CASSELSPGEQFF
TGCGCCAGCAGTGAGCTGTCTCCGGGTGAGCAGTTCTTC
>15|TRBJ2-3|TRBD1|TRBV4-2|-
CASSQDQGARDTQYF
TGTGCCAGCAGCCAAGATCAGGGGGCGAGAGATACGCAGTATTTT
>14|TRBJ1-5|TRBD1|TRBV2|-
CASSSQGANQPQHF
TGTGCCAGCAGCAGTCAGGGGGCCAATCAGCCCCAGCATTTT
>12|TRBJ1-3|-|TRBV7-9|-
CASSFVVNTIYF
TGTGCCAGCAGCTTCGTAGTAAACACCATATATTTT
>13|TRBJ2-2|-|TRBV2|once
CASSDLWIGELFF
TGTGCCAGCAGTGATCTCTGGATCGGGGAGCTGTTTTTT
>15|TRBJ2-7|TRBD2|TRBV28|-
CASSDTGLAGAEQYF
TGTGCCAGCAGCGATACGGGACTAGCGGGAGCCGAGCAGTACTTC
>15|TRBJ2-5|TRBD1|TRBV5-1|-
CASTSTGTGQETQYF
TGCGCCAGCACATCAACCGGGACAGGACAAGAGACCCAGTACTTC
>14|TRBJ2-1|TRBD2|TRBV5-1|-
CASSGGRTYNEQFF
TGCGCCAGCAGTGGCGGGAGGACTTACAATGAGCAGTTCTTC
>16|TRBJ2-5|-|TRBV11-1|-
CASSLVAFPYQETQYF
TGTGCCAGCAGCTTAGTGGCTTTTCCTTACCAAGAGACCCAGTACTTC
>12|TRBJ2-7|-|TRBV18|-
CASSPGVYEQYF
TGTGCCAGCTCACCAGGGGTCTACGAGCAGTACTTC
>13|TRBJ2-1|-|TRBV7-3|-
CASSSDTYNEQFF
TGTGCCAGCAGCTCCGATACCTACAATGAGCAGTTCTTC
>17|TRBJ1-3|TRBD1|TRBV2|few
CASSDPGGTSSGNTIYF
TGTGCCAGCAGCGACCCAGGGGGAACCAGCTCTGGAAACACCATATATTTT
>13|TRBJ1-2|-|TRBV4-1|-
CASSQGQSWGYTF
TGCGCCAGCAGCCAGGGGCAGTCATGGGGCTACACCTTC
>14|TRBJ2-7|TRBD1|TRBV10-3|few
CAISPRGPTYEQYF
TGTGCCATCAGTCCCAGGGGGCCAACCTACGAGCAGTACTTC
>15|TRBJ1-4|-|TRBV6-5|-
CASSYSLGGAGKLFF
TGTGCCAGCAGTTACTCGCTCGGGGGCGCTGGAAAACTGTTTTTT